This T cell receptor beta chain was found in a study of blood T cell repertoires in COVID-19. Study at large: PBMCs, B-cell-depleted T cells, or T cells provided the cDNA or gDNA that made up the material.

Here immunoSEQ multiplex PCR was the method, and the copy in TCRdb shows in-frame clones only, minus some. There are over 150,000 clones in the sample; 85% to 90% occur only once, and just over 2.5% lies in the top ten. Germline V gives CDR1 SGHAT, CDR2 FQNNGV. The CDR3 contains 15 residues. The V end lost 3 bases, the J end lost 1 base, and 11 bases lay between the germline ends. The receptor was derived from a woman older than 75 with COVID-19, enrolled during active disease. The V call is TRBV11-2, the J call TRBJ2-3; D is perhaps TRBD1 (6 bases). The sample comprised peripheral blood. CDR3 nucleotide sequence: TGTGCCAGCAGCTTTGCAGGGGCCCGCACAGATACGCAGTATTTT. The encoded protein is CASSFAGARTDTQYF.